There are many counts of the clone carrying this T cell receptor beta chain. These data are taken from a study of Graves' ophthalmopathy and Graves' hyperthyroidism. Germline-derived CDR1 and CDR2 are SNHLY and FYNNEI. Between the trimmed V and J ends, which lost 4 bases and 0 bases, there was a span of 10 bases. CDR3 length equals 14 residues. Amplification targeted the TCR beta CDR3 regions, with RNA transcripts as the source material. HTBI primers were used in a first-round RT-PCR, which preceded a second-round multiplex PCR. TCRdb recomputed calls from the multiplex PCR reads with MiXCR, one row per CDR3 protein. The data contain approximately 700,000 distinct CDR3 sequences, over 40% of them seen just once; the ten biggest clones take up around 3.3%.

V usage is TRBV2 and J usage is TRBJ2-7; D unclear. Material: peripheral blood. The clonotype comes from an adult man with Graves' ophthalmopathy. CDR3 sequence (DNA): TGTGCCAGCAGTGTGGCACGGAGCTCCTACGAGCAGTACTTC. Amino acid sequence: CASSVARSSYEQYF.